Here is one TCR beta chain with its context. The antigen is undetermined. Reverse transcription of extracted RNA yielded cDNA, which provided the sequencing template. Clones were sequenced by immunoSEQ multiplex PCR, and TCRdb holds only the in-frame ones, with some missing. The table has some 190,000 clones, approximately 67% seen once. Regarding treatment: oral pan-JAK inhibitor, 5-10 mg twice daily. From alopecia areata patients, lesional scalp punch biopsies and peripheral blood were collected. The data derive from a study of CD8+ T cells in alopecia areata. Study context: Administration of oral tofacitinib to treated patients was at 5 to 10 mg twice daily.

The V end was cut by 4 bases, the J end by 7 bases, with 11 bases between. Germline V CDR1 and CDR2: MGHDK, SYGVNS. This CDR3 has 13 amino acids. Findings of the study overall: Administration of tofacitinib significantly diminished scalp clonality and expanded CD8+ clones within the top 100.

V and J are TRBV25-1 and TRBJ2-4; perhaps TRBD1 as D (6 bases). The source material was CD4+ T cells sorted from blood, sampled between weeks 47 and 50, from a patient treated with tofacitinib. This TCR was recovered from a human donor with alopecia areata. The CDR3 is CASSAGTPNIQYF. CDR3 DNA: TGTGCCAGCAGTGCGGGGACACCCAACATTCAGTACTTC.